The rows below give T cell receptor beta chains drawn from one sample of a study of blood T cell repertoires in COVID-19. The repertoire was sequenced with immunoSEQ multiplex PCR; TCRdb's copy has only in-frame clones and lacks some. The sample holds 200,000 to 250,000 clones, 85% to 90% seen once. The sequenced material came from peripheral blood. The receptors shown here come from a man aged 55 to 70 with acute or convalescent COVID-19. Both conserved end residues are part of each CDR3. The D gene is left open where the match is weak. Expanded clones get a size class; other rows say once, few or many, or leave the size out.

abundance | d_gene | j_gene | v_gene | CDR3nt | CDR3aa
NA | TRBD2 | TRBJ2-4 | TRBV4-1 | TGCGCCAGCAGCCAACATTCGGGGACTAGTCGGAACATTCAGTACTTC | CASSQHSGTSRNIQYF
NA | TRBD2 | TRBJ2-1 | TRBV9 | TGTGCCAGCAGCGTCCAGCCGTCAGGGTCGGGAGGACTAGCGGGGGGGTACCTCAATGAGCAGTTCTTC | CASSVQPSGSGGLAGGYLNEQFF
NA | TRBD1 | TRBJ2-2 | TRBV6-5 | TGTGCCAGCAGGACAGGGACCGCGAACACCGGGGAGCTGTTTTTT | CASRTGTANTGELFF
NA | TRBD1 | TRBJ2-7 | TRBV6-5 | TGTGCCAGCAGGCAACAGGGGCCTCCTTACGAGCAGTACTTC | CASRQQGPPYEQYF
NA | NA | TRBJ1-2 | TRBV18 | TGTGCCAGCTCACCATTAAGTAGGGAGGGGACCTATGGCTACACCTTC | CASSPLSREGTYGYTF
once | TRBD1 | TRBJ2-7 | TRBV28 | TGTGCCAGCAGTACCGGACAGGGGTCCCACGAGCAGTACTTC | CASSTGQGSHEQYF
NA | TRBD2 | TRBJ2-1 | TRBV20-1 | TGCAGTGCTAGTGAGGTAGCGGGGGGGAGTAAGAATAATGAGCAGTTCTTC | CSASEVAGGSKNNEQFF
NA | NA | TRBJ2-3 | TRBV6-5 | TGTGCCAGCAGCCCCGGACATTACACAGATACGCAGTATTTT | CASSPGHYTDTQYF
once | NA | TRBJ1-1 | TRBV6-5 | TGTGCCAGCAGTTACTCGAACACAGCCCCGAACACTGAAGCTTTCTTT | CASSYSNTAPNTEAFF
NA | TRBD1 | TRBJ1-3 | TRBV19 | TGTGCCAGTAGTATCGTTGGACAGGGGGCGAAATCTGGAAACACCATATATTTT | CASSIVGQGAKSGNTIYF
NA | NA | TRBJ1-2 | TRBV6-1 | TGTGCCAGCAGTGAAGGAAGGGGCCAAGACGAAAGCGACACCTTC | CASSEGRGQDESDTF
NA | TRBD2 | TRBJ2-2 | TRBV7-9 | TGTGCCAGCAGCGACGGGACTAGCGGGGGGACCGGGGAGCTGTTTTTT | CASSDGTSGGTGELFF
NA | NA | TRBJ1-6 | TRBV6-2/TRBV6-3 | TGTGCCAGCAGTTACTGGCAGGCTAATTCACCCCTCCACTTT | CASSYWQANSPLHF
NA | TRBD1 | TRBJ2-2 | TRBV7-2 | TGTGCCAGCAGCTCCTTAAACAGGGGGCGCGACCCCGGGGAGCTGTTTTTT | CASSSLNRGRDPGELFF
NA | NA | TRBJ2-1 | TRBV12-5 | TGTGCTAGTGGGACTAGCTCCTACAATGAGCAGTTCTTC | CASGTSSYNEQFF
NA | NA | TRBJ2-2 | TRBV27 | TGTGCCAGCAGTTCCAGGGAGAACACCGGGGAGCTGTTTTTT | CASSSRENTGELFF
NA | NA | TRBJ2-5 | TRBV11-2 | TGTGCCAGCAGCTTTTCCGTCGGCCAAGAGACCCAGTACTTC | CASSFSVGQETQYF
NA | NA | TRBJ1-3 | TRBV19 | TGTGCCAGTAGTATAGTCGCCGGGGACAAAAGCTCTGGAAACACCATATATTTT | CASSIVAGDKSSGNTIYF
once | TRBD1 | TRBJ1-4 | TRBV6-2/TRBV6-3 | TGTGCCAGCAGCATCCGGGACAGAGGGGAGTTGGATGAAAAACTGTTTTTT | CASSIRDRGELDEKLFF
NA | TRBD1 | TRBJ2-3 | TRBV11-3 | TGTGCCAGCAGCTTAGAAGGACAGGGGATAATCACAGATACGCAGTATTTT | CASSLEGQGIITDTQYF
NA | NA | TRBJ2-1 | TRBV7-8 | TGTGCCAGCAGCTTACCCCTTCGGGGGATGAGCTCCTACAATGAGCAGTTCTTC | CASSLPLRGMSSYNEQFF
NA | TRBD1 | TRBJ1-2 | TRBV7-2 | TGTGCCAGCAGCTTAGGAGGGGGCGGGGGCTACACCTTC | CASSLGGGGGYTF
NA | NA | TRBJ2-5 | TRBV5-5 | TGTGCCAGCAGCTCGACTGTTGGCAGCCTACAAGAGACCCAGTACTTC | CASSSTVGSLQETQYF
NA | NA | TRBJ2-3 | TRBV28 | TGTGCCAGCAGCCCAACAGATACGCAGTATTTT | CASSPTDTQYF
NA | NA | TRBJ2-3 | TRBV2 | TGTGCCAGCGATCGAAACAGGAACACAGATACGCAGTATTTT | CASDRNRNTDTQYF
NA | TRBD2 | TRBJ2-1 | TRBV7-9 | TGTGCCAGCAGCTTAGCGCTGGGAGGGGCCCTCCTCAATGAGCAGTTCTTC | CASSLALGGALLNEQFF
NA | TRBD1 | TRBJ1-1 | TRBV28 | TGTGCCAGCAGTTTAACCCACCAGGGGGGAAGCCTAGGAGCTTTCTTT | CASSLTHQGGSLGAFF
NA | TRBD2 | TRBJ2-6 | TRBV5-4 | TGTGCCAGCAGCCCAATGGGGAGGGCCGCTGGGGCCAACGTCCTGACTTTC | CASSPMGRAAGANVLTF